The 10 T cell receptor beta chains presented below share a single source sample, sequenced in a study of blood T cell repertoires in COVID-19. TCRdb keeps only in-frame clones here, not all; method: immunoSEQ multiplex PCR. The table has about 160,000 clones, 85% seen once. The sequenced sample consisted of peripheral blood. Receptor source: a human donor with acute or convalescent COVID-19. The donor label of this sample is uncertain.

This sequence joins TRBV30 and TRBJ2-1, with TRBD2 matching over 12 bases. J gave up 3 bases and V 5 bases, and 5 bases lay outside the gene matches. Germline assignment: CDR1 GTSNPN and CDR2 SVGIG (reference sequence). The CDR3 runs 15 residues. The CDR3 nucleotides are TGTGCCTGGGCGACTAGCGGGGGACTCTACAATGAGCAGTTCTTC. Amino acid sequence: CAWATSGGLYNEQFF.

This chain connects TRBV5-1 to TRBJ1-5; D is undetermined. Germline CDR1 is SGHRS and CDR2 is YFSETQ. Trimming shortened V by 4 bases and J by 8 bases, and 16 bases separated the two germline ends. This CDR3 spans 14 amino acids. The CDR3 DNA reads TGCGCCAGCAGCCTAGGACTGAATGAGGAGCCCCAGCATTTT. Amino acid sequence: CASSLGLNEEPQHF.

The DNA for the CDR3 is TGTGCCAGCAGCCGTTCCGGATCAGGGGGCGCGAACACCGGGGAGCTGTTTTTT. Protein product: CASSRSGSGGANTGELFF. The rearrangement links TRBV7-3 to TRBJ2-2; TRBD1 matches 8 bases. The CDR3 is 18 residues long. The ends lost 5 bases at V and 0 bases at J; junction bases unmatched: 11. CDR1 and CDR2 from the germline V gene are SGHTA and FQGTGA.

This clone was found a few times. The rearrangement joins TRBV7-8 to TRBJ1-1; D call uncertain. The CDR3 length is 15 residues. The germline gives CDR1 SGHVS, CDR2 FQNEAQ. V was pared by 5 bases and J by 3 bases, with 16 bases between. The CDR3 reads CASSPRRVPDTEAFF. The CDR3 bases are TGTGCCAGCAGCCCGAGGAGGGTCCCTGACACTGAAGCTTTCTTT.

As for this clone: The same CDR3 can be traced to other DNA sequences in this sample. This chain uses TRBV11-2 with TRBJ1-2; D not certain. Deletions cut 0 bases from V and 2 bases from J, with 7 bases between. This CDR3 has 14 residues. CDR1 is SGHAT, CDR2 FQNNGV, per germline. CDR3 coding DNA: TGTGCCAGCAGCTTAGAGGCTCGAAACTATGGCTACACCTTC. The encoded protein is CASSLEARNYGYTF.

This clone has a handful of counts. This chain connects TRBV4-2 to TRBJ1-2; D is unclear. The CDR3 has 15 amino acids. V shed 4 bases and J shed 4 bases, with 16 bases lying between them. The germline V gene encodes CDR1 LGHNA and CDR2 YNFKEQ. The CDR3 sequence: CASSPGEGTVYGYTF. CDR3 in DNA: TGTGCCAGCAGCCCAGGTGAAGGTACGGTCTATGGCTACACCTTC.

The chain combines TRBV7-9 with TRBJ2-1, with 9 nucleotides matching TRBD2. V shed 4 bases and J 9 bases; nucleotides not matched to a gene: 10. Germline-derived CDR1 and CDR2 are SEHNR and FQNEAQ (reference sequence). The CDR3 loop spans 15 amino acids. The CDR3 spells CASSSRAGGPGEQFF. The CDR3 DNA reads TGTGCCAGCAGCTCTAGGGCGGGGGGGCCCGGTGAGCAGTTCTTC.

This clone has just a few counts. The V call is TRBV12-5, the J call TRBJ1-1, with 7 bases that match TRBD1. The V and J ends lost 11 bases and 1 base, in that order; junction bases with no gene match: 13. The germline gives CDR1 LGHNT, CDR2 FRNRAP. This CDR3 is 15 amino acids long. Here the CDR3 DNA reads TGTGCTGGGTCGGGACAGAGTAATCCGAACACTGAAGCTTTCTTT. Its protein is CAGSGQSNPNTEAFF.

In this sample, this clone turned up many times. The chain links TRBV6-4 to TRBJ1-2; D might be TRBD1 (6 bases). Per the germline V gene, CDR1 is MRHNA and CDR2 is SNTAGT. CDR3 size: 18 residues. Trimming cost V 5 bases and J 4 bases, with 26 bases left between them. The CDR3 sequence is CASSSSPPSGGIGYGYTF. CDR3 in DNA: TGTGCCAGCAGTTCCAGCCCACCGTCTGGGGGCATCGGCTATGGCTACACCTTC.

CDR3: CASSPRRQVTEAFF. The CDR3, as DNA: TGTGCCAGCAGCCCACGAAGACAGGTCACTGAAGCTTTCTTT. This chain connects TRBV11-2 to TRBJ1-1; weak D call: TRBD1 (6 bases). The CDR3 length is 14 residues. V dropped 5 bases and J dropped 4 bases, with 14 bases sitting between them. The germline V gene encodes CDR1 SGHAT and CDR2 FQNNGV.